Each of the 28 T cell receptor beta chains below was sequenced from the same sample in a study of T cell responses to AZD1222 COVID-19 vaccine. Produced via immunoSEQ multiplex PCR; TCRdb's table is partial and in-frame only. The table records more than 150,000 clones, over 75% of them present only once. The sample in question was peripheral blood, obtained on day 0 of AZD1222 vaccination. The receptors shown here come from an adult in good health.

The V and J genes are TRBV28 and TRBJ2-1; D not resolved. The germline V and J ends were trimmed by 3 bases and 6 bases, with 15 bases remaining between them. The CDR3 totals 15 residues. CDR1 and CDR2 (germline): MDHEN, SYDVKM. CDR3 sequence (DNA): TGTGCCAGCAGTTTTGCCAGCGCAACTACCAATGAGCAGTTCTTC. It specifies CASSFASATTNEQFF.

This clone occurred a few times. The gene calls are TRBV7-3 and TRBJ2-3, with TRBD1 matching 7 bases. Germline-derived CDR1 and CDR2 are SGHTA and FQGTGA. This CDR3 spans 16 amino acids. The junction had 8 bases not matched to a gene; V was cut back by 1 base and J by 4 bases. In nucleotides, the CDR3 is TGTGCCAGCAGCTTAAGACTCAGGGGGTCATCAGATACGCAGTATTTT. Translated: CASSLRLRGSSDTQYF.

This chain uses TRBV28 with TRBJ2-7, with 10 bases lining up with TRBD2. Germline V gene lookup returns CDR1 MDHEN and CDR2 SYDVKM. CDR3 length: 14 amino acids. V was pared by 6 bases and J by 4 bases, with 6 bases of the junction left unmatched. The CDR3: CASRGAGGLYEQYF. CDR3 coding DNA: TGTGCCAGCAGGGGAGCGGGGGGGCTTTACGAGCAGTACTTC.

This rearrangement joins TRBV28 to TRBJ2-7, with 7 bases identical to TRBD2. This CDR3 spans 14 amino acids. CDR1 and CDR2 from the germline V gene are MDHEN and SYDVKM. The ends lost 2 bases at V and 2 bases at J; junction bases unmatched: 3. CDR3 sequence: CASSLVRGAYEQYF. The CDR3 DNA reads as TGTGCCAGCAGTTTAGTCCGGGGGGCCTACGAGCAGTACTTC.

This chain connects TRBV12-5 to TRBJ1-2; D not certain. CDR1 is LGHNT, CDR2 FRNRAP, per germline. Trimming cost V 1 base and J 5 bases, with 5 bases left between them. The CDR3 is 12 amino acids. The chain's CDR3 is CASGLDRYGYTF. The CDR3 DNA follows: TGTGCTAGTGGTTTGGACCGTTATGGCTACACCTTC.

The CDR3 DNA sequence: TGCAGCAGAAACTCCAACTATGGCTACACCTTC. Its translation: CSRNSNYGYTF. The rearrangement links TRBV20-1 to TRBJ1-2, with no clear D. Per germline, CDR1 DFQATT and CDR2 SNEGSKA (reference sequence). The CDR3 covers 11 residues.

The chain has TRBV25-1 and TRBJ1-1, with D perhaps matching TRBD1 (6 bases). V gave up 9 bases and J gave up 8 bases, with 19 bases separating them. Per the germline V gene, CDR1 is MGHDK and CDR2 is SYGVNS. The CDR3 length is 13 residues. This CDR3 reads CARRGTATTEAFF. The CDR3 DNA sequence: TGTGCCAGGAGGGGGACGGCTACTACCGAAGCTTTCTTT.

There are a few counts of this clone. The chain employs TRBV20-1 and TRBJ2-7; possible D gene TRBD2, 5 bases. The V and J ends lost 3 bases and 2 bases respectively, with 11 bases between them. This CDR3 has 13 amino acids. Germline V gives CDR1 DFQATT, CDR2 SNEGSKA (reference sequence). The CDR3 sequence: CSASNGEPYEQYF. The CDR3 DNA reads TGCAGTGCTAGTAACGGGGAACCCTACGAGCAGTACTTC.

The J gene is TRBJ1-2, the V gene TRBV18; 7 bases fit TRBD1. V lost 1 base, J lost 6 bases, and 11 bases stayed unmatched. Germline loops: CDR1 KGHSH, CDR2 LQKENI. The CDR3 runs 16 residues. The CDR3, as DNA: TGTGCCAGCTCACCACGATTCGACCGACAGGGTGATGGCTACACCTTC. Residues: CASSPRFDRQGDGYTF.

The V and J genes are TRBV5-4 and TRBJ2-5; TRBD1 aligns across 12 bases. After removal of 4 bases from V and 4 bases from J, the junction contained 17 bases not matched to a gene. The V gene's germline CDR1 is SGHNT and CDR2 YYREEE (reference sequence). The CDR3 extends over 19 amino acids. Here the CDR3 DNA reads TGTGCCAGCAGCGTTGATCCGGGACAGGGGGCGAGGATTGGAGAGACCCAGTACTTC. Its protein is CASSVDPGQGARIGETQYF.

The chain has TRBV4-1 and TRBJ2-7; D is unclear. CDR1 and CDR2 from the germline V gene are MGHRA and YSYEKL. V was shortened by 1 base and J by 4 bases, with 11 bases between the two germline ends. This CDR3 is 14 amino acids long. The CDR3 region is CASSQVWVGYEQYF. The CDR3 DNA is TGCGCCAGCAGCCAAGTGTGGGTGGGATACGAGCAGTACTTC.

This chain links TRBV6-5 with TRBJ1-4; D ambiguous. Germline V CDR1 and CDR2: MNHEY, SVGAGI. The CDR3 spans 15 residues. V was shortened by 0 bases and J by 5 bases, with 10 bases between the two germline ends. Here the CDR3 DNA reads TGTGCCAGCAGTTACTCTAGGCAGGTGAATGAAAAACTGTTTTTT. It yields the protein CASSYSRQVNEKLFF.

The chain couples TRBV28 to TRBJ1-6; D is perhaps TRBD1 (5 bases). The V gene's germline CDR1 is MDHEN and CDR2 SYDVKM. The CDR3 runs 15 residues. V was trimmed by 4 bases and J by 5 bases, leaving 12 bases between them. CDR3 loop: CASSSGTADNSPLHF. The CDR3 nucleotides are TGTGCCAGCAGTTCAGGGACGGCTGATAATTCACCCCTCCACTTT.

This rearrangement joins TRBV28 to TRBJ1-1; 8 positions agree with TRBD1. The germline V gene encodes CDR1 MDHEN and CDR2 SYDVKM. V trimming: 5 bases; J trimming: 3 bases; junction bases outside the gene matches: 17. The CDR3 contains 18 residues. CDR3 DNA: TGTGCCAGCAGTCTGGGAGGCCGACAGGGGAGGGTGTACACTGAAGCTTTCTTT. Its protein product is CASSLGGRQGRVYTEAFF.

This clone was picked up one time. CDR3 sequence (DNA): TGTGCCAGCAGTGTTCTTCCCGGGGGGCCTGGCCCAGATACGCAGTATTTT. Amino acid sequence: CASSVLPGGPGPDTQYF. The V call is TRBV6-1, the J call TRBJ2-3; D perhaps matches TRBD2 (7 bases). CDR1 is MNHNS, CDR2 SASEGT, per germline. Trimming pared 4 bases from V and 4 bases from J, leaving 21 bases between. This CDR3 has 17 amino acids.

The CDR3 is CASSPDGRRTDTQYF. The CDR3 DNA follows: TGTGCCAGCAGCCCGGACGGCCGACGCACAGATACGCAGTATTTT. This rearrangement joins TRBV9 to TRBJ2-3; D gene uncertain. This CDR3 is built from 15 residues. The germline V and J ends were trimmed by 4 bases and 1 base, with 13 bases remaining between them. The germline gives CDR1 SGDLS, CDR2 YYNGEE.

The chain carries TRBV7-9 and TRBJ1-1; weak D call: TRBD1 (5 bases). The V end lost 4 bases, the J end lost 1 base, and 10 bases lay between the germline ends. The CDR3 is 14 residues long. Per the germline V gene, CDR1 is SEHNR and CDR2 is FQNEAQ (reference sequence). CDR3 sequence (DNA): TGTGCCAGCAGCTCCAATACAGGGAACACTGAAGCTTTCTTT. Residues: CASSSNTGNTEAFF.

The table lists this clone with a few counts. This chain uses TRBV5-6 with TRBJ1-3; 7 nucleotides line up with TRBD1. V was pared by 4 bases and J by 4 bases, with 8 bases of the junction left unmatched. Germline-derived CDR1 and CDR2 are SGHDT and YYEEEE. The CDR3 is 15 residues long. CDR3 DNA sequence: TGTGCCAGCAGCCCGACAGGGTTCGCAGGAAACACCATATATTTT. Translated, it gives CASSPTGFAGNTIYF.

This sequence joins TRBV7-2 and TRBJ2-1; 8 positions match TRBD1. Trimming took 3 bases from V and 5 from J; bases not matched to a gene: 12. The length of the CDR3 is 17 residues. From germline, CDR1 is SGHTA and CDR2 FQGNSA. This CDR3 is CASSFEGWDRYNNEQFF. In DNA form, the CDR3 reads TGTGCCAGCAGCTTCGAAGGGTGGGACAGGTATAACAATGAGCAGTTCTTC.

This clone was found a few times. This sequence joins TRBV11-2 and TRBJ1-6, with 10 bases that match TRBD1. Unmatched junction bases numbered 3, after V lost 4 bases and J lost 6 bases. The germline gives CDR1 SGHAT, CDR2 FQNNGV. This CDR3 has 15 amino acids. DNA of the CDR3: TGTGCCAGCAGCTCTAGGACAGGGGGTAATTCACCCCTCCACTTT. Residues: CASSSRTGGNSPLHF.

This chain joins TRBV28 and TRBJ1-1, with D tentatively TRBD1 (5 bases). CDR3 size: 15 residues. Germline assignment: CDR1 MDHEN and CDR2 SYDVKM. V was clipped by 5 bases and J by 6 bases, with 19 bases between them. In nucleotides, the CDR3 is TGTGCCAGCAGTCCAAATACCAGGGAGAAGGCTGAAGCTTTCTTT. Its translation: CASSPNTREKAEAFF.

V is TRBV6-1 and J is TRBJ1-5; D is unresolved. Trimming took 2 bases from V and 5 from J, leaving 13 bases between them. Germline CDR1 MNHNS, CDR2 SASEGT. The CDR3 has 15 amino acids. Here the CDR3 DNA reads TGTGCCAGCAGTGAATTAAGTACGGCGGATCAGCCCCAGCATTTT. This codes for CASSELSTADQPQHF.

This chain joins TRBV18 and TRBJ1-2; no clear D gene. The CDR3 runs to 12 residues. CDR1 is KGHSH, CDR2 LQKENI, per germline. V dropped 3 bases and J dropped 6 bases, with 8 bases sitting between them. CDR3 DNA: TGTGCCAGCTCACCCCGCGACCATGGCTACACCTTC. Protein: CASSPRDHGYTF.

The chain employs TRBV28 and TRBJ2-3, with D unresolved. CDR3 size: 15 residues. Germline V lookup: CDR1 MDHEN, CDR2 SYDVKM. The V gene lost 2 bases and the J gene lost 1 base, with 10 bases spanning the gap. The CDR3 here is CASSLGPAGTDTQYF. For the CDR3, the DNA is TGTGCCAGCAGTTTAGGTCCTGCCGGCACAGATACGCAGTATTTT. Complete variable domain (other parts from reference TRBV28 and TRBJ2-3): DVKVTQSSRYLVKRTGEKVFLECVQDMDHENMFWYRQDPGLGLRLIYFSYDVKMKEKGDIPEGYSVSREKKERFSLILESASTNQTSMYLCASSLGPAGTDTQYFGPGTRLTVL.

This chain links TRBV2 with TRBJ1-6; TRBD1 aligns across 12 bases. The V segment lost 6 bases and the J segment 18 bases; nucleotides outside the gene matches: 21. The CDR3 length is 17 residues. Germline V gene sequence: CDR1 SNHLY, CDR2 FYNNEI. The CDR3 region has the DNA TGTGCCAGCAGGAGAAGTATTGGGACAGGGGGCTTCTACGGTTACCACTTT. It encodes CASRRSIGTGGFYGYHF.

The chain combines TRBV4-1 with TRBJ1-2, with unresolved D. The CDR3 runs 14 residues. Germline-derived CDR1 and CDR2 are MGHRA and YSYEKL. V lost 4 bases to trimming and J lost 3 bases, with 12 bases between them. CDR3 coding DNA: TGCGCCAGCAGCCTTCAGGACGTTGACTATGGCTACACCTTC. It encodes CASSLQDVDYGYTF.

This clone was detected once. The V and J genes are TRBV6-5 and TRBJ2-3; no firm D call. CDR1 is MNHEY, CDR2 SVGAGI, per germline. The CDR3 spans 15 residues. The V end was cut by 0 bases, the J end by 2 bases, with 9 bases between. The CDR3 nucleotides read TGTGCCAGCAGTTACTCGAGAGGAGCCACAGATACGCAGTATTTT. Translation: CASSYSRGATDTQYF.

This chain uses TRBV5-1 with TRBJ1-6, with a tentative D call TRBD1 (5 bases). Germline-derived CDR1 and CDR2 are SGHRS and YFSETQ. Deletions cut 3 bases from V and 2 bases from J, with 9 bases between. This CDR3 comprises 15 residues. DNA of the CDR3: TGCGCCAGCAGCTCTCGGGACCCCTATAATTCACCCCTCCACTTT. Translating gives CASSSRDPYNSPLHF.